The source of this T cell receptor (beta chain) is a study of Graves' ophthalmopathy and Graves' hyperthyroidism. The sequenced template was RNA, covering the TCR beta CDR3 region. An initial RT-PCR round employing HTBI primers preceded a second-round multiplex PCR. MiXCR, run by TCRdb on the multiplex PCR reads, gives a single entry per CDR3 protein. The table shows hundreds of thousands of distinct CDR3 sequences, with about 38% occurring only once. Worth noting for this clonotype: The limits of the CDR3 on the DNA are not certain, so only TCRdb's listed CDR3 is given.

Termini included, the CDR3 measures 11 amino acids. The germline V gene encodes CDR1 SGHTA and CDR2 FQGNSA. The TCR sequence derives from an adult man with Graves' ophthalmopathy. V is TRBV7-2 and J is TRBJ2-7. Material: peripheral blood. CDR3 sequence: CASSFGNGQYF.